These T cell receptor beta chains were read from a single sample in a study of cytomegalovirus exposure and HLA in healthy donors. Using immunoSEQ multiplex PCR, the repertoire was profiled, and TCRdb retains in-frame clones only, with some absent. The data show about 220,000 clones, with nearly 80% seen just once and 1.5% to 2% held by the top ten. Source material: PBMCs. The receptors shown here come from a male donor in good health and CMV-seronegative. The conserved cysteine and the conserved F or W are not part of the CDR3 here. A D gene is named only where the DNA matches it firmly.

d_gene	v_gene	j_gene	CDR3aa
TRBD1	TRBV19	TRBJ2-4	ASTRDRGLSAKNIQY
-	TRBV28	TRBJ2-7	ASIKSRGTDSYEQY
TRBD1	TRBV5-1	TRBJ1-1	ASSARQGTTEAF
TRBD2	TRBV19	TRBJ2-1	ASTESGGINEQF
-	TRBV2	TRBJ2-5	ASSDPEDWETQY
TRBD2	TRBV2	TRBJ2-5	ASSGIAGGETQY
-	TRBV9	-	ASSVDDSRYEQY
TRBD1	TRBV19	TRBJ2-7	ASMGQGLRSYEQY
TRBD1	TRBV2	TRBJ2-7	ASNRGNSYEQY
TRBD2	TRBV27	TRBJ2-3	ASSPPRTSGRLDTQY
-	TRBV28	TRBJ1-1	ASPPTRGFVTEAF
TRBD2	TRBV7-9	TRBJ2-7	ASIPGGFYEQY
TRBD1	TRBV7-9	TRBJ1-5	ASSPDRSNQPQH
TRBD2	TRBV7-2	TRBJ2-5	ASSHPWGSGRVWETQY
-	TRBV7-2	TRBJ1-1	ASLLLGGNTEAF
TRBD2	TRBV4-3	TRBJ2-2	ASSPSRTSGGRGELF
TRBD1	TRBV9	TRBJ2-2	ASSVEGGTGGDTGELF
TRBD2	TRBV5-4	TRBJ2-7	ASSLSSGGEQY
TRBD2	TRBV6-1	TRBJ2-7	ASSSGSSEQY
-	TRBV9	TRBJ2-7	ASSVGAQSSYEQY